This is a list of T cell receptor beta chains from one sample in a study of shared clonotypes between healthy human individuals. TCRdb's table, derived via immunoSEQ multiplex PCR, lists solely in-frame clones and lacks some. This sample has nearly 750,000 clones, with around 77% found just once. The source material was memory CD4+ T cells sorted from blood. All receptors derive from a young woman in good health. Each CDR3 is given with its conserved first and last residue. D genes are given only for firm matches. A row's size may be missing; if present it is once, few, many or a size class.

V	D	size	J	CDR3	DNA
TRBV27	.	.	TRBJ2-1	CASTSVGRGEQFF	TGTGCCAGCACCTCCGTAGGGCGAGGTGAGCAGTTCTTC
TRBV6-5	.	many	TRBJ1-3	CASRWDNSGNTIYF	TGTGCCAGCAGATGGGACAACTCTGGAAACACCATATATTTT
TRBV19	.	.	TRBJ1-4	CASSMTISGTPAEKLFF	TGTGCCAGTAGTATGACAATCTCCGGGACACCAGCAGAAAAACTGTTTTTT
TRBV2	.	once	TRBJ2-5	CASNRGILAETQYF	TGTGCCAGCAATCGAGGCATCTTGGCCGAGACCCAGTACTTC
TRBV14	.	.	TRBJ2-3	CASSQAGTDTQYF	TGTGCCAGCAGCCAAGCAGGTACAGATACGCAGTATTTT
TRBV2	TRBD1	.	TRBJ2-1	CASSRPGQGGNEQFF	TGTGCCAGCAGTCGGCCGGGACAGGGAGGCAATGAGCAGTTCTTC
TRBV15	.	.	TRBJ1-6	CATSLDVANSPLHF	TGTGCCACCAGTCTGGACGTCGCCAATTCACCCCTCCACTTT
TRBV28	.	few	TRBJ1-2	CASSLGQGVGLGYTF	TGTGCCAGCAGTTTAGGCCAGGGAGTGGGCTTAGGCTACACCTTC
TRBV11-2	TRBD2	once	TRBJ2-3	CASSYGRGAGARADTQYF	TGTGCCAGCAGCTACGGAAGGGGAGCGGGAGCTAGGGCAGATACGCAGTATTTT
TRBV7-9	TRBD1	once	TRBJ2-7	CASSLTAGTGGSEQYF	TGTGCCAGCAGCCTAACCGCCGGGACAGGGGGCAGCGAGCAGTACTTC
TRBV2	.	.	TRBJ1-5	CASSPQRYSNQPQHF	TGTGCCAGCAGTCCACAGCGATATAGCAATCAGCCCCAGCATTTT
TRBV6-5	.	.	TRBJ1-1	CASSYSERGAEAFF	TGTGCCAGCAGTTACTCCGAGAGAGGAGCTGAAGCTTTCTTT
TRBV18	TRBD2	once	TRBJ2-7	CASSPGTTHSYEQYF	TGTGCCAGCTCACCCGGGACTACCCACTCCTACGAGCAGTACTTC
TRBV6-1	.	.	TRBJ1-3	CASSGVRVAGNTIYF	TGTGCCAGCAGTGGGGTGAGGGTAGCTGGAAACACCATATATTTT
TRBV18	.	once	TRBJ2-7	CASSPQVTTYEQYF	TGTGCCAGCTCACCACAGGTCACTACCTACGAGCAGTACTTC
TRBV29-1	.	.	TRBJ2-7	CSVEDPARGGLEQYF	TGCAGCGTTGAAGATCCTGCCAGGGGGGGCCTCGAGCAGTACTTC
TRBV18	TRBD1	few	TRBJ2-7	CASSPPGQRRSYEQYF	TGTGCCAGCTCACCACCGGGACAGAGACGCTCCTACGAGCAGTACTTC
TRBV18	TRBD1	.	TRBJ1-2	CASSPLDRGSGYTF	TGTGCCAGCTCACCCTTAGACAGGGGAAGCGGCTACACCTTC
TRBV2	TRBD1	.	TRBJ1-5	CASSEGDRLTWSNQPQHF	TGTGCCAGCAGTGAAGGGGACAGGCTTACATGGAGCAATCAGCCCCAGCATTTT
TRBV28	.	.	TRBJ1-2	CASSLSRPVLGYGYTF	TGTGCCAGCAGTTTATCGCGGCCGGTATTGGGCTATGGCTACACCTTC
TRBV29-1	TRBD1	.	TRBJ2-6	CSVAYRGSGANVLTF	TGCAGCGTTGCGTACAGGGGTTCTGGGGCCAACGTCCTGACTTTC
TRBV7-8	TRBD1	few	TRBJ2-4	CASSLASTGRNIQYF	TGTGCCAGCAGCTTAGCCTCGACAGGGAGAAACATTCAGTACTTC
TRBV5-1	.	.	TRBJ1-2	CASSLEGDYGYTF	TGCGCCAGCAGCTTAGAAGGGGACTATGGCTACACCTTC
TRBV6-1	.	.	TRBJ1-1	CASGREQGFF	TGTGCCAGCGGTAGAGAACAGGGTTTCTTT
TRBV11-2	TRBD2	.	TRBJ2-1	CASSLVGLAGDEQFF	TGTGCCAGCAGCTTGGTAGGACTAGCGGGAGATGAGCAGTTCTTC
TRBV28	TRBD2	.	TRBJ2-3	CASSLSGRTDTQYF	TGTGCCAGCAGTCTTAGCGGGAGGACAGATACGCAGTATTTT
TRBV14	.	.	TRBJ1-1	CASSPWGREAFF	TGTGCCAGCAGCCCCTGGGGCCGTGAAGCTTTCTTT
TRBV10-3	TRBD1	.	TRBJ2-1	CAISARDLQGGNEQFF	TGTGCCATCAGTGCTCGCGATTTACAGGGGGGAAATGAGCAGTTCTTC
TRBV5-1	.	.	TRBJ2-2	CASNLAQNTGELFF	TGCGCCAGCAACCTGGCACAGAACACCGGGGAGCTGTTTTTT
TRBV13	.	.	TRBJ2-7	CASSLKVLPYEQYF	TGTGCCAGCAGCTTAAAGGTCCTGCCCTACGAGCAGTACTTC
TRBV5-1	TRBD2	once	TRBJ2-7	CASSPGTSGRIFYEQYF	TGCGCCAGCAGCCCCGGGACTAGCGGGAGAATTTTCTACGAGCAGTACTTC
TRBV29-1	.	.	TRBJ1-1	CSVRPARENTEAFF	TGCAGCGTCCGACCCGCTCGGGAGAACACTGAAGCTTTCTTT
TRBV7-9	TRBD2	many	TRBJ2-1	CASSRRSGVYNEQFF	TGTGCCAGCAGCCGACGTAGCGGGGTCTACAATGAGCAGTTCTTC
TRBV11-1	.	.	TRBJ1-1	CASSPGLNTEAFF	TGTGCCAGCAGCCCCGGATTGAACACTGAAGCTTTCTTT
TRBV10-3	.	.	TRBJ1-1	CAISDQGLNTEAFF	TGTGCCATCAGTGATCAGGGACTGAACACTGAAGCTTTCTTT
TRBV20-1	.	.	TRBJ2-1	CSVASYNEQFF	TGCAGTGTGGCCAGCTACAATGAGCAGTTCTTC
TRBV6-1	.	.	TRBJ2-1	CASSDIEGRITNEQFF	TGTGCCAGCAGTGACATCGAGGGGCGAATCACCAATGAGCAGTTCTTC
TRBV7-3	TRBD2	once	TRBJ2-3	CASSLGLATDTQYF	TGTGCCAGCAGCCTCGGACTAGCTACCGATACGCAGTATTTT
TRBV14	.	.	TRBJ2-3	CASSQDWGDTQYF	TGTGCCAGCAGCCAAGATTGGGGTGATACGCAGTATTTT
TRBV11-2	TRBD2	.	TRBJ2-7	CASRSASGIGEQYF	TGTGCCAGCAGGTCGGCTAGCGGGATTGGAGAGCAGTACTTC
TRBV11-2	.	.	TRBJ1-1	CASSLHRTNTEAFF	TGTGCCAGCAGCTTGCACAGGACGAACACTGAAGCTTTCTTT
TRBV4-1	.	.	TRBJ2-7	CASSLEARSSYEQYF	TGCGCCAGCAGCCTTGAGGCGAGGAGCTCCTACGAGCAGTACTTC
TRBV28	.	.	TRBJ2-3	CASSPVVSTDTQYF	TGTGCCAGCAGTCCGGTTGTAAGCACAGATACGCAGTATTTT
TRBV5-1	TRBD1	.	TRBJ2-7	CASSLETGPYEQYF	TGCGCCAGCAGCCTCGAGACAGGGCCCTACGAGCAGTACTTC
TRBV19	TRBD1	few	TRBJ1-1	CASSSTGGTEAFF	TGTGCCAGTAGTTCTACAGGGGGCACTGAAGCTTTCTTT
TRBV14	TRBD2	.	TRBJ2-7	CASSQGTSGFREQYF	TGTGCCAGCAGCCAAGGGACTAGCGGTTTCCGTGAGCAGTACTTC